A single sample is the source of the 15 T cell receptor beta chains below, sequenced in a study of cytotoxic CD8 clonotypes in ibrutinib-treated CLL. Sequencing was performed with immunoSEQ multiplex PCR; in TCRdb, only in-frame clones are kept and a portion is missing. The profile covers around 20,000 clones, with roughly 80% appearing a single time and about 5.8% taken by the ten largest. Here the sequenced sample was PBMCs, taken before ibrutinib treatment. The receptors originated from a human donor with chronic lymphocytic leukemia.

The rearrangement links TRBV7-3 to TRBJ2-2; the D is unclear. CDR3 size: 13 residues. V lost 5 bases to trimming and J lost 0 bases, with 4 bases between them. Germline lookup yields CDR1 SGHTA and CDR2 FQGTGA. This CDR3 reads CASSDPNTGELFF. Here the CDR3 DNA reads TGTGCCAGCAGCGATCCGAACACCGGGGAGCTGTTTTTT.

The sample holds a few counts of this clone. The rearrangement joins TRBV7-6 to TRBJ1-1, with a possible D match to TRBD1 (6 bases). The germline V gene encodes CDR1 SGHVS and CDR2 FNYEAQ. The V end lost 0 bases, the J end lost 7 bases, and 12 bases lay between the germline ends. The CDR3 loop spans 14 amino acids. CDR3 region: CASSLARDINEAFF. For the CDR3, the DNA is TGTGCCAGCAGCTTAGCTCGGGACATAAATGAAGCTTTCTTT.

The rearrangement uses TRBV4-3 and TRBJ2-6, with D unclear. V dropped 11 bases and J dropped 2 bases, with 19 bases sitting between them. The germline gives CDR1 LGHNA, CDR2 YSLEER. The CDR3 loop spans 16 amino acids. This CDR3 reads CAGTRSRRTGANVLTF. As DNA, the CDR3 is TGCGCCGGAACGCGTTCCCGTCGGACTGGGGCCAACGTCCTGACTTTC.

This clone has just one count. The chain recombines TRBV7-2 with TRBJ1-2, with 10 bases that match TRBD1. The CDR3 length is 14 residues. The germline CDR1 and CDR2 sequences are SGHTA and FQGNSA. V was pared by 4 bases and J by 2 bases, with 1 base of the junction left unmatched. The chain's CDR3 is CASSSGQGNYGYTF. CDR3 DNA: TGTGCCAGCAGCTCGGGACAGGGGAACTATGGCTACACCTTC.

The chain has TRBV27 and TRBJ1-2; a weak D match, TRBD1 (6 bases). This CDR3 has 16 amino acids. Between the trimmed V and J ends, which lost 0 bases and 6 bases, there was a span of 17 bases. Germline V gives CDR1 MNHEY, CDR2 SMNVEV (reference sequence). The CDR3 reads CASSLSWTQGINGYTF. DNA for the CDR3: TGTGCCAGCAGTTTATCGTGGACACAGGGCATCAATGGCTACACCTTC.

The chain carries TRBV2 and TRBJ2-3; D may correspond to TRBD1 or TRBD2 (5 bases each). The CDR3 length is 12 residues. Germline-derived CDR1 and CDR2 are SNHLY and FYNNEI. V dropped 8 bases and J dropped 2 bases, with 8 bases sitting between them. The CDR3 protein is CASGGFTDTQYF. In DNA form, the CDR3 reads TGTGCCAGCGGGGGTTTCACAGATACGCAGTATTTT.

This clone was detected only once. The gene calls are TRBV7-2 and TRBJ2-7; no clear D gene. Germline V gene sequence: CDR1 SGHTA, CDR2 FQGNSA. This CDR3 comprises 15 residues. V shed 1 base and J shed 6 bases, with 16 bases lying between them. The CDR3 DNA reads TGTGCCAGCAGCTTAGAAGGTGGGCCGGCGGCCGAGCAGTACTTC. Encoded protein: CASSLEGGPAAEQYF. The full variable domain, completed using reference TRBV7-2 and TRBJ2-7, is GAGVSQSPSNKVTEKGKDVELRCDPISGHTALYWYRQSLGQGLEFLIYFQGNSAPDKSGLPSDRFSAERTGGSVSTLTIQRTQQEDSAVYLCASSLEGGPAAEQYFGPGTRLTVT.

The J gene is TRBJ1-3, the V gene TRBV14; no clear D gene. The V end was cut by 2 bases, the J end by 4 bases, with 12 bases between. There are 15 residues in the CDR3. Looked up from germline, CDR1 is SGHDN and CDR2 is FVKESK. CDR3 bases: TGTGCCAGCAGCCAACGAAAGTTGACAGGAAACACCATATATTTT. Translating gives CASSQRKLTGNTIYF.

The rearrangement links TRBV16 to TRBJ1-4; TRBD1 might be the D (5 bases). This CDR3 is built from 13 residues. Trimming stripped 4 bases from V and 3 bases from J, with 6 bases between. The germline CDR1 and CDR2 sequences are KGHSY and FQNENV. This chain's CDR3 is CASSRRANEKLFF. CDR3 nucleotide sequence: TGTGCCAGCAGCCGCAGGGCTAATGAAAAACTGTTTTTT.

The chain combines TRBV5-1 with TRBJ2-1, with TRBD2 matching over 8 bases. The CDR3 is 14 residues long. With V trimmed by 2 bases and J by 6 bases, 4 bases remained unmatched. CDR1 and CDR2 (germline): SGHRS, YFSETQ. The CDR3 coding sequence is TGCGCCAGCAGCTTAGGCGGGGGGAGCAATGAGCAGTTCTTC. It translates to CASSLGGGSNEQFF.

The chain couples TRBV7-8 to TRBJ2-1; 8 bases are a match to TRBD2. Germline loops: CDR1 SGHVS, CDR2 FQNEAQ. There are 15 residues in the CDR3. V was clipped by 5 bases and J by 4 bases; unmatched bases: 7. For the CDR3, the DNA is TGTGCCAGCAGCCGGGCTAGCGGGCGTTACAATGAGCAGTTCTTC. Translated, it gives CASSRASGRYNEQFF.

This clone was counted only a few times. The chain is built from TRBV7-2 and TRBJ1-1; TRBD1 matches at 7 bases. The CDR3 covers 14 residues. V trimming: 1 base; J trimming: 5 bases; junction bases outside the gene matches: 4. Germline CDR1 is SGHTA and CDR2 is FQGNSA. This CDR3 is CASSLVGQLTEAFF. The CDR3 DNA sequence: TGTGCCAGCAGCTTAGTGGGACAGTTGACTGAAGCTTTCTTT.

The chain recombines TRBV6-5 with TRBJ2-3; D might be TRBD2 (6 bases). V dropped 2 bases and J dropped 10 bases, with 7 bases sitting between them. Germline V lookup: CDR1 MNHEY, CDR2 SVGAGI. The CDR3 has 11 residues. DNA for the CDR3: TGTGCCAGCAGTTACCCTAGCGCGCAGTATTTT. Translation: CASSYPSAQYF.

This rearrangement joins TRBV9 to TRBJ1-3, with D unresolved. The V gene's germline CDR1 is SGDLS and CDR2 YYNGEE. The CDR3 totals 15 residues. Between the trimmed V and J ends, which lost 0 bases and 3 bases, there was a span of 10 bases. CDR3 nucleotides: TGTGCCAGCAGCGTAGCTACAACCGTTGGAAACACCATATATTTT. Its protein product is CASSVATTVGNTIYF. The entire variable domain, with the rest obtained from reference TRBV9 and TRBJ1-3, is as follows: DSGVTQTPKHLITATGQRVTLRCSPRSGDLSVYWYQQSLDQGLQFLIQYYNGEERAKGNILERFSAQQFPDLHSELNLSSLELGDSALYFCASSVATTVGNTIYFGEGSWLTVV.

The CDR3 region is CASSIVAPSLSGIGTDTQYF. The CDR3 DNA reads TGTGCCAGTAGTATAGTTGCCCCATCCCTTTCGGGGATCGGCACAGATACGCAGTATTTT. The V and J genes are TRBV19 and TRBJ2-3, with a weak D call TRBD2 (5 bases). Germline V lookup: CDR1 LNHDA, CDR2 SQIVND (reference sequence). This CDR3 comprises 20 residues. V was trimmed by 1 base and J by 1 base, leaving 24 bases between them. Variable domain in full (rest from reference TRBV19 and TRBJ2-3): DGGITQSPKYLFRKEGQNVTLSCEQNLNHDAMYWYRQDPGQGLRLIYYSQIVNDFQKGDIAEGYSVSREKKESFPLTVTSAQKNPTAFYLCASSIVAPSLSGIGTDTQYFGPGTRLTVL.